Below, one TCR beta chain is given with its context. What it binds is not known. Germline V lookup: CDR1 MGHDK, CDR2 SYGVNS. V was shortened by 5 bases and J by 2 bases, with 15 bases between the two germline ends. This CDR3 has 15 residues. Sequencing used immunoSEQ multiplex PCR; TCRdb keeps in-frame clones, though not all of them. The sample gives 96,000 or so clones, approximately 90% of which show up once; around 0.17% is in the top ten. The data belong to a study of graft-versus-host responses after intestinal transplantation. The chain is built from TRBV25-1 and TRBJ2-5; a possible D gene is TRBD1 (5 bases). The TCR sequence derives from a human donor who received an intestinal transplant. Material: unstimulated CD4+ T cells sorted from spleen or lymph node cells, obtained before intestinal transplant. The CDR3 region has the DNA TGTGCCAGCAGTCAACGACCGACAGCGCAAGAGACCCAGTACTTC. Its protein is CASSQRPTAQETQYF.